These T cell receptor beta chains were read from a single sample in a study of T cells in Graves' hyperthyroidism and ophthalmopathy. In TCRdb, the multiplex PCR reads were re-called with MiXCR into one record per CDR3 protein. The sample includes 500,000 or so distinct CDR3 sequences, about a sixth of them seen just once. The specimen sequenced was blood. The receptor source for this set is a woman aged 18-35 years with Graves' ophthalmopathy. The CDR3 runs from the conserved cysteine through the conserved F or W. The order of the fields is CDR3 protein, CDR3 DNA, clone size, D gene, V gene, J gene. D genes are given only for firm matches. The size of a clone is reported for some rows only, either as once, few or many, or as a class for expanded clones.

CDR3aa: CASRSKRGPYEKLFF
CDR3nt: TGTGCCAGCAGGTCCAAGCGGGGCCCTTATGAAAAACTGTTTTTT
abundance: -
d_gene: -
v_gene: TRBV12-3/TRBV12-4
j_gene: TRBJ1-4

CDR3aa: CASLRQGYEQYF
CDR3nt: TGTGCCAGCCTTAGACAGGGGTACGAGCAGTACTTC
abundance: many
d_gene: TRBD1
v_gene: TRBV6-1
j_gene: TRBJ2-7

CDR3aa: CASSYSEGGTAEQYF
CDR3nt: TGTGCCAGCAGTTACTCGGAAGGGGGCACGGCCGAGCAGTACTTC
abundance: many
d_gene: TRBD1
v_gene: TRBV6-5
j_gene: TRBJ2-7

CDR3aa: CASSLVRDQPQHF
CDR3nt: TGTGCCAGCAGCTTAGTCAGAGATCAGCCCCAGCATTTT
abundance: -
d_gene: -
v_gene: TRBV7-8
j_gene: TRBJ1-5

CDR3aa: CASSINSRETQYF
CDR3nt: TGTGCCAGTAGTATCAATTCCCGGGAGACCCAGTACTTC
abundance: few
d_gene: -
v_gene: TRBV19
j_gene: TRBJ2-5

CDR3aa: CASSLGRGWYEQYF
CDR3nt: TGTGCCAGCAGCTTGGGGAGGGGGTGGTACGAGCAGTACTTC
abundance: few
d_gene: -
v_gene: TRBV5-6
j_gene: TRBJ2-7

CDR3aa: CASRTPGVAHYEQYF
CDR3nt: TGTGCCAGCAGAACCCCGGGAGTAGCGCACTACGAGCAGTACTTC
abundance: -
d_gene: -
v_gene: TRBV11-2
j_gene: TRBJ2-7

CDR3aa: CASSPQVGTGTYEQYF
CDR3nt: TGTGCCAGCTCACCTCAAGTCGGGACAGGTACCTACGAGCAGTACTTC
abundance: few
d_gene: TRBD1
v_gene: TRBV18
j_gene: TRBJ2-7

CDR3aa: CASSVHRGNYNEQFF
CDR3nt: TGTGCCAGCAGCGTCCACAGGGGAAACTACAATGAGCAGTTCTTC
abundance: many
d_gene: TRBD1
v_gene: TRBV11-2
j_gene: TRBJ2-1

CDR3aa: CASSFRLGGPEAFF
CDR3nt: TGTGCCAGCAGCTTCCGGCTTGGGGGCCCTGAAGCTTTCTTT
abundance: many
d_gene: -
v_gene: TRBV7-2
j_gene: TRBJ1-1

CDR3aa: CASSPSGGPTSYGYTF
CDR3nt: TGTGCCAGCAGCCCGTCGGGAGGGCCCACTAGCTATGGCTACACCTTC
abundance: few
d_gene: -
v_gene: TRBV9
j_gene: TRBJ1-2

CDR3aa: CATSDSWTSGDEQFF
CDR3nt: TGTGCCACCAGTGATTCCTGGACTAGCGGCGATGAGCAGTTCTTC
abundance: few
d_gene: TRBD2
v_gene: TRBV24-1
j_gene: TRBJ2-1

CDR3aa: CSATGDRNTIYF
CDR3nt: TGCAGTGCTACAGGAGATCGAAACACCATATATTTT
abundance: many
d_gene: -
v_gene: TRBV20-1
j_gene: TRBJ1-3

CDR3aa: CASSLPGGGSYEQYF
CDR3nt: TGTGCCAGCAGCCTCCCCGGCGGGGGCTCCTACGAGCAGTACTTC
abundance: -
d_gene: TRBD2
v_gene: TRBV13
j_gene: TRBJ2-7

CDR3aa: CASSFSTGVYEQFF
CDR3nt: TGTGCCAGCAGTTTCTCAACTGGCGTCTATGAGCAGTTCTTC
abundance: -
d_gene: -
v_gene: TRBV27
j_gene: TRBJ2-1

CDR3aa: CSATTRGEGYNEQFF
CDR3nt: TGCAGTGCTACGACCAGAGGGGAGGGGTACAATGAGCAGTTCTTC
abundance: few
d_gene: TRBD2
v_gene: TRBV20-1
j_gene: TRBJ2-1

CDR3aa: CASSSIMGLAGGPTGELFF
CDR3nt: TGTGCCAGCAGTTCTATCATGGGACTAGCGGGAGGGCCAACCGGGGAGCTGTTTTTT
abundance: few
d_gene: TRBD2
v_gene: TRBV6-1
j_gene: TRBJ2-2

CDR3aa: CASRLQGGETQYF
CDR3nt: TGTGCCAGCAGGTTACAGGGCGGAGAGACCCAGTACTTC
abundance: many
d_gene: -
v_gene: TRBV12-3/TRBV12-4
j_gene: TRBJ2-5

CDR3aa: CAISEDLNNEQFF
CDR3nt: TGTGCCATCAGTGAGGACCTAAACAATGAGCAGTTCTTC
abundance: -
d_gene: -
v_gene: TRBV10-3
j_gene: TRBJ2-1

CDR3aa: CASSSGQLVKNTEAFF
CDR3nt: TGCGCCAGCAGCTCGGGACAGCTCGTTAAGAACACTGAAGCTTTCTTT
abundance: many
d_gene: TRBD1
v_gene: TRBV5-1
j_gene: TRBJ1-1

CDR3aa: CASKVRGPAQPQHF
CDR3nt: TGTGCCAGCAAAGTTCGGGGGCCGGCTCAGCCCCAGCATTTT
abundance: many
d_gene: -
v_gene: TRBV27
j_gene: TRBJ1-5

CDR3aa: CAISRGSGNTIYF
CDR3nt: TGTGCCATCAGCCGGGGGTCTGGAAACACCATATATTTT
abundance: -
d_gene: -
v_gene: TRBV10-3
j_gene: TRBJ1-3

CDR3aa: CASSSTGSSGNTIYF
CDR3nt: TGTGCCAGCAGTTCGACAGGGAGCTCTGGAAACACCATATATTTT
abundance: -
d_gene: TRBD1
v_gene: TRBV27
j_gene: TRBJ1-3

CDR3aa: CASKPAGGLSYEQYF
CDR3nt: TGTGCCAGCAAACCAGCGGGAGGGCTTTCCTACGAGCAGTACTTC
abundance: many
d_gene: TRBD2
v_gene: TRBV27
j_gene: TRBJ2-7

CDR3aa: CASADPPGNEQYF
CDR3nt: TGTGCCAGCGCGGACCCCCCCGGGAACGAGCAGTACTTC
abundance: many
d_gene: -
v_gene: TRBV7-2
j_gene: TRBJ2-7

CDR3aa: CASRGTGDEKLFF
CDR3nt: TGCGCCAGCAGGGGGACAGGGGATGAAAAACTGTTTTTT
abundance: many
d_gene: TRBD1
v_gene: TRBV5-1
j_gene: TRBJ1-4

CDR3aa: CASSVNYGNEQFF
CDR3nt: TGTGCCAGCAGTGTTAATTACGGCAATGAGCAGTTCTTC
abundance: many
d_gene: -
v_gene: TRBV2
j_gene: TRBJ2-1

CDR3aa: CASSLGGSSAKNIQYF
CDR3nt: TGCGCCAGCAGCTTGGGGGGGTCTTCAGCCAAAAACATTCAGTACTTC
abundance: -
d_gene: -
v_gene: TRBV5-1
j_gene: TRBJ2-4

CDR3aa: CASSHGHEQYF
CDR3nt: TGTGCCAGCAGCCACGGGCACGAGCAGTACTTC
abundance: many
d_gene: -
v_gene: TRBV6-2/TRBV6-3
j_gene: TRBJ2-7

CDR3aa: CSAPRGGGRTGELFF
CDR3nt: TGCAGTGCCCCTAGGGGGGGGGGGCGTACCGGGGAGCTGTTTTTT
abundance: -
d_gene: -
v_gene: TRBV20-1
j_gene: TRBJ2-2

CDR3aa: CASSKTGGFNQPQHF
CDR3nt: TGTGCCAGCAGCAAGACAGGGGGATTCAATCAGCCCCAGCATTTT
abundance: few
d_gene: TRBD1
v_gene: TRBV6-1
j_gene: TRBJ1-5

CDR3aa: CASSLATEAFF
CDR3nt: TGTGCCAGCAGCTTAGCCACTGAAGCTTTCTTT
abundance: many
d_gene: -
v_gene: TRBV11-2
j_gene: TRBJ1-1

CDR3aa: CASSPELAGADTQYF
CDR3nt: TGCGCCAGCAGCCCGGAGCTAGCGGGAGCAGATACGCAGTATTTT
abundance: -
d_gene: TRBD2
v_gene: TRBV4-3
j_gene: TRBJ2-3

CDR3aa: CASWTASSYNSPLHF
CDR3nt: TGTGCCAGCTGGACAGCGAGCTCCTATAATTCACCCCTCCACTTT
abundance: -
d_gene: -
v_gene: TRBV6-2/TRBV6-3
j_gene: TRBJ1-6

CDR3aa: CATSDYRTSTDTQYF
CDR3nt: TGTGCCACCAGCGATTACAGAACTAGCACAGATACGCAGTATTTT
abundance: many
d_gene: -
v_gene: TRBV24-1
j_gene: TRBJ2-3

CDR3aa: CSASSPGQESYEQYF
CDR3nt: TGCAGTGCTAGCTCTCCGGGACAGGAGAGCTACGAGCAGTACTTC
abundance: many
d_gene: TRBD1
v_gene: TRBV20-1
j_gene: TRBJ2-7

CDR3aa: CASSVISGNEQFF
CDR3nt: TGTGCCAGCAGCGTAATCAGCGGCAATGAGCAGTTCTTC
abundance: -
d_gene: -
v_gene: TRBV9
j_gene: TRBJ2-1

CDR3aa: CASSLLGSGGELFF
CDR3nt: TGTGCCAGCAGCTTATTGGGATCCGGCGGGGAGCTGTTTTTT
abundance: -
d_gene: -
v_gene: TRBV7-2
j_gene: TRBJ2-2

CDR3aa: CASRLTRGSPQHF
CDR3nt: TGTGCCAGCAGACTCACCAGGGGTTCGCCCCAGCATTTT
abundance: -
d_gene: -
v_gene: TRBV27
j_gene: TRBJ1-5

CDR3aa: CASSTQTGGPNYGYTF
CDR3nt: TGTGCCAGCAGTACCCAGACAGGGGGCCCTAACTATGGCTACACCTTC
abundance: many
d_gene: TRBD1
v_gene: TRBV28
j_gene: TRBJ1-2

CDR3aa: CSARGSSGQDLGGTDTQYF
CDR3nt: TGCAGTGCTAGGGGTTCTAGCGGTCAAGACTTGGGTGGCACAGATACGCAGTATTTT
abundance: many
d_gene: TRBD2
v_gene: TRBV20-1
j_gene: TRBJ2-3

CDR3aa: CASTDLPGIEQFF
CDR3nt: TGTGCCAGTACCGATCTCCCCGGGATTGAGCAGTTCTTC
abundance: -
d_gene: -
v_gene: TRBV19
j_gene: TRBJ2-1

CDR3aa: CAISPEQYF
CDR3nt: TGTGCCATCAGTCCCGAGCAGTACTTC
abundance: many
d_gene: -
v_gene: TRBV10-3
j_gene: TRBJ2-7

CDR3aa: CSASEQGSQPQHF
CDR3nt: TGCAGTGCTAGTGAGCAGGGATCCCAGCCCCAGCATTTT
abundance: few
d_gene: -
v_gene: TRBV20-1
j_gene: TRBJ1-5

CDR3aa: CASSLSGNGDTQYF
CDR3nt: TGTGCCAGCAGCTTATCTGGGAATGGAGATACGCAGTATTTT
abundance: many
d_gene: -
v_gene: TRBV7-3
j_gene: TRBJ2-3

CDR3aa: CATSRDPRQGRSGANVLTF
CDR3nt: TGTGCCACCAGCAGAGACCCCCGGCAGGGGCGCTCTGGGGCCAACGTCCTGACTTTC
abundance: -
d_gene: -
v_gene: TRBV15
j_gene: TRBJ2-6

CDR3aa: CASSQGWGGTEAFF
CDR3nt: TGCGCCAGCAGCCAAGGATGGGGGGGGACTGAAGCTTTCTTT
abundance: -
d_gene: -
v_gene: TRBV4-3
j_gene: TRBJ1-1